This T cell receptor (beta chain) was identified in a study of beta chain features in type 1 diabetes. The germline V and J ends were trimmed by 0 bases and 8 bases, with 3 bases remaining between them. The CDR3 spans 12 residues. Germline V gives CDR1 SGHRS, CDR2 YFSETQ. A note on this clone: The target antigen is unknown.

General observations from the study: In every one of the four CD4+ subsets, TCRB CDR3s were moderately but significantly shorter in Type 1 diabetes patients.

Via CD45RO/CCR7/CD25/CD127/CD95/CD27, cells of the CD4+ naive, central memory, regulatory and stem cell-like memory subsets were sorted. Of the isolated RNA, all was reverse transcribed, and so the sequenced material was expressed TCRB transcripts. The data were produced by immunoSEQ multiplex PCR, yet TCRdb's version contains in-frame clones alone and is incomplete. The sample consists of 500,000 to 800,000 clones, about an eighth of them appearing once. Specimen: naive CD4+ T cells from blood. The gene calls are TRBV5-1 and TRBJ1-6; D unclear. The receptor was isolated from a man aged 25 to 40 with type 1 diabetes. The CDR3 coding sequence is TGCGCCAGCAGCTTGGGTGATTCACCCCTCCACTTT. Translating it yields CASSLGDSPLHF.